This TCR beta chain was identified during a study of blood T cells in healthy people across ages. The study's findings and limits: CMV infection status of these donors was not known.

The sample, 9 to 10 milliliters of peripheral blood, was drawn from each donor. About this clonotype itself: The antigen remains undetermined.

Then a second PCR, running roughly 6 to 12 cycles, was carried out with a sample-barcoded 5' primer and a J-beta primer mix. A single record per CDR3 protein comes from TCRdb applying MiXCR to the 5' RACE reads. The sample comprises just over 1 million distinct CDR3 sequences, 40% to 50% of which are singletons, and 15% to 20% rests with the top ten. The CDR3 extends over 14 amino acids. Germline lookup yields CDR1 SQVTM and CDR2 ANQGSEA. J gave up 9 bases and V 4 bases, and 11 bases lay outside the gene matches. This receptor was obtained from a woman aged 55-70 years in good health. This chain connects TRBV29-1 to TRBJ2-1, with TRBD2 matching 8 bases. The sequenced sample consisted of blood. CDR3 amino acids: CSVGTAGVLGEQFF. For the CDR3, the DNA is TGCAGCGTTGGAACAGCGGGAGTTTTAGGTGAGCAGTTCTTC.